The clone carrying this TCR beta chain was seen repeatedly, ten times or more. Its cognate antigen is unknown. V was cut by 1 base and J by 3 bases, with 21 bases left in between. The CDR3 consists of 18 residues. The record originates from a study of cytomegalovirus exposure and HLA in healthy donors. Study-wide results and limits: As a later analysis revealed, most CMV-associated TCR beta chains appeared HLA-restricted.

PCR involved 60 Vbeta and 13 Jbeta primers. The data were produced by immunoSEQ multiplex PCR, yet TCRdb's version contains in-frame clones alone and is incomplete. The table includes tens of thousands of clones, around 80% detected once. The sequenced sample was PBMCs. The chain combines TRBV23-1 with TRBJ1-1, with unresolved D. TRBV23-1 qualifies as an ORF whose function is uncertain. The TCR was taken from a male donor in good health and CMV-seropositive. The CDR3 bases are TGCGCCAGCAGTCAATACTTACGGTCACGGAGGTCGTACACTGAAGCTTTCTTT. Residues: CASSQYLRSRRSYTEAFF.